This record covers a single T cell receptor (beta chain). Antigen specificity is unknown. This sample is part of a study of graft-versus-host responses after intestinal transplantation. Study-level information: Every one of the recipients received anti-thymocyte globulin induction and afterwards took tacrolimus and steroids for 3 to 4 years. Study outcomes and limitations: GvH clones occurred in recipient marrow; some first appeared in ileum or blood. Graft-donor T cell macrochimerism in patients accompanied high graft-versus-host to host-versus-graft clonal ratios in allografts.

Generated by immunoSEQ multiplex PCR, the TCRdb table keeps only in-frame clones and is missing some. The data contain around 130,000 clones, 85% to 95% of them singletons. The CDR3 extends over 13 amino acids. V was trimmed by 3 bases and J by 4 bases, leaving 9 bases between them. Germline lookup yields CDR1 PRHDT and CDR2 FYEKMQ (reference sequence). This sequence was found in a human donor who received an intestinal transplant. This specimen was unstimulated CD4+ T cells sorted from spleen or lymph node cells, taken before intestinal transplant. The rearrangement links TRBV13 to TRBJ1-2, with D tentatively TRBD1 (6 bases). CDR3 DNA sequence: TGTGCCAGCAGCTTGAGGGGGTCCTATGGCTACACCTTC. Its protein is CASSLRGSYGYTF.